Presented here are 24 T cell receptor beta chains from one specimen sequenced in a study of cytomegalovirus exposure and HLA in healthy donors. Amplification used 60 Vbeta primers and 13 Jbeta primers. Here immunoSEQ multiplex PCR was the method, and the copy in TCRdb shows in-frame clones only, minus some. Among some 140,000 clones, 65% to 70% were seen once, and the ten largest hold roughly 1.7%. Sequenced: PBMCs. Every receptor here comes from a human donor in good health.

The J gene is TRBJ2-1, the V gene TRBV18; possible D gene TRBD1, 6 bases. The CDR3 covers 16 residues. V was clipped by 6 bases and J by 7 bases, with 22 bases between them. Germline V gene lookup returns CDR1 KGHSH and CDR2 LQKENI. This CDR3 is CASSRNTGSVQNEQFF. CDR3 coding DNA: TGTGCCAGCTCTCGGAATACAGGGTCCGTACAAAATGAGCAGTTCTTC. Combining the CDR3 with reference TRBV18 and TRBJ2-1 gives the whole variable domain NAGVMQNPRHLVRRRGQEARLRCSPMKGHSHVYWYRQLPEEGLKFMVYLQKENIIDESGMPKERFSAEFPKEGPSILRIQQVVRGDSAAYFCASSRNTGSVQNEQFFGPGTRLTVL.

This clone came up a few times. The V call is TRBV5-1, the J call TRBJ2-1, with 9 bases identical to TRBD2. The germline V gene has CDR1 SGHRS and CDR2 YFSETQ. V was clipped by 0 bases and J by 9 bases; unmatched bases: 13. CDR3 size: 17 residues. This CDR3 is CASSLGGTSNSIGEQFF. The CDR3 bases are TGCGCCAGCAGCTTGGGGGGGACTAGCAATAGCATCGGTGAGCAGTTCTTC.

This clone was observed a handful of times. The rearrangement uses TRBV28 and TRBJ1-1; D gene ambiguous. The CDR3 has 15 amino acids. Trimming removed 6 bases from V and 1 base from J, with 15 bases in between. Per the germline V gene, CDR1 is MDHEN and CDR2 is SYDVKM. The CDR3 nucleotides are TGTGCCAGCAGCCCCCCCGCGTCAGGGAACACTGAAGCTTTCTTT. Amino acids: CASSPPASGNTEAFF.

This sequence joins TRBV18 and TRBJ2-7, with D unresolved. Germline CDR1 reads KGHSH; CDR2 reads LQKENI. V shed 3 bases and J shed 5 bases, with 8 bases lying between them. This CDR3 has 12 amino acids. CDR3 loop: CASSPFGDEQYF. In DNA form, the CDR3 reads TGTGCCAGCTCACCGTTTGGAGACGAGCAGTACTTC.

This clone was picked up a small number of times. The genes are TRBV6-5 and TRBJ2-6, with D hard to call. Germline CDR1 and CDR2: MNHEY and SVGAGI. The CDR3 length is 15 residues. Trimming cost V 0 bases and J 3 bases, with 6 bases left between them. This chain's CDR3 is CASSYSSDGANVLTF. CDR3 nucleotide sequence: TGTGCCAGCAGTTACTCGAGCGATGGGGCCAACGTCCTGACTTTC.

This rearrangement joins TRBV6-5 to TRBJ2-2; the D is unclear. V gave up 8 bases and J gave up 6 bases, with 10 bases separating them. In germline, CDR1 is MNHEY, CDR2 SVGAGI. CDR3 length: 12 amino acids. In nucleotides, the CDR3 is TGTGCCAGCGCGGAAGTTGCCGGGGAGCTGTTTTTT. Residues: CASAEVAGELFF.

The V call is TRBV19, the J call TRBJ2-7, with D perhaps TRBD2 (5 bases). Trimming pared 5 bases from V and 3 bases from J, leaving 8 bases between. This CDR3 has 12 residues. Germline V gene data show CDR1 as LNHDA and CDR2 as SQIVND (reference sequence). The CDR3 DNA sequence: TGTGCCAGTAGTTTACTAGGCTACGAGCAGTACTTC. This encodes CASSLLGYEQYF.

DNA of the CDR3: TGTGCCAGCAGCCGGGGACTAGCGGGAGGGCGGGGAGATACGCAGTATTTT. Translated: CASSRGLAGGRGDTQYF. The V call is TRBV7-2, the J call TRBJ2-3, with 16 nucleotides matching TRBD2. V was clipped by 5 bases and J by 5 bases; unmatched bases: 7. In germline, CDR1 is SGHTA, CDR2 FQGNSA. The CDR3 totals 17 residues.

The J gene is TRBJ1-2, the V gene TRBV12-5, with 12 bases identical to TRBD1. The CDR3 has 19 amino acids. The junction had 10 bases not matched to a gene; V was cut back by 2 bases and J by 0 bases. CDR1 and CDR2 (germline): LGHNT, FRNRAP. CDR3: CASGLISGQGARSNYGYTF. The CDR3 DNA follows: TGTGCTAGTGGTTTGATCTCGGGACAGGGGGCTCGATCTAACTATGGCTACACCTTC.

The sample holds one count of this clone. This chain uses TRBV19 with TRBJ2-5; D not certain. From germline, CDR1 is LNHDA and CDR2 SQIVND (reference sequence). The CDR3 spans 13 residues. Deletions cut 7 bases from V and 0 bases from J, with 9 bases between. The CDR3 spells CASKQTYQETQYF. The CDR3 DNA reads TGTGCCAGTAAACAGACGTACCAAGAGACCCAGTACTTC.

The V and J genes are TRBV11-3 and TRBJ2-7; D is unclear. CDR1 is SGHNT, CDR2 YENEEA, per germline. The length of the CDR3 is 15 residues. Trimming stripped 5 bases from V and 2 bases from J, with 16 bases between. DNA of the CDR3: TGTGCCAGCAGCGGTCCTGATCACCCTACCTACGAGCAGTACTTC. Protein: CASSGPDHPTYEQYF.

J is TRBJ2-1 and V is TRBV5-1, with 7 bases fitting TRBD1. CDR1 SGHRS and CDR2 YFSETQ come from the germline V gene. V shed 4 bases, J shed 8 bases, and the junction held 9 bases outside the gene matches. This CDR3 has 14 amino acids. CDR3 coding DNA: TGCGCCAGCAGCGGGCGACAGGGAAGGGATGAGCAGTTCTTC. This gives the protein CASSGRQGRDEQFF.

V gene TRBV7-9 combines with J gene TRBJ2-5; D is ambiguous. V dropped 4 bases and J dropped 11 bases, with 11 bases sitting between them. Germline V gives CDR1 SEHNR, CDR2 FQNEAQ (reference sequence). The CDR3 is made up of 11 amino acids. The CDR3 is CASSSMERQYF. CDR3 nucleotide sequence: TGTGCCAGCAGCTCAATGGAGAGGCAGTACTTC.

The V gene is TRBV11-2, the J gene TRBJ1-2; TRBD1 aligns across 8 bases. Per germline, CDR1 SGHAT and CDR2 FQNNGV. The CDR3 is 14 amino acids. V dropped 4 bases and J dropped 5; count of bases not matched to a gene: 6. As DNA, the CDR3 is TGTGCCAGCAGCTCCCCAGGGGGCGCGTATGGCTACACCTTC. It yields the protein CASSSPGGAYGYTF.

The chain is built from TRBV11-2 and TRBJ1-4, with 9 bases that match TRBD1. The CDR3 runs to 13 residues. The J segment lost 7 bases and the V segment lost 9 bases, leaving 6 bases of the junction unmatched. Per germline, CDR1 SGHAT and CDR2 FQNNGV. The CDR3 region has the DNA TGTGCCAGGGGGGACAGGGAGGGTGAAAAACTGTTTTTT. This sequence encodes CARGDREGEKLFF.

V and J are TRBV14 and TRBJ1-1; no definite D call. The V gene lost 2 bases and the J gene lost 2 bases, with 3 bases spanning the gap. The V gene's germline CDR1 is SGHDN and CDR2 FVKESK. The CDR3 runs 12 residues. The CDR3 DNA sequence: TGTGCCAGCAGCCAACTAAACACTGAAGCTTTCTTT. This gives the protein CASSQLNTEAFF.

The chain combines TRBV11-3 with TRBJ2-1; TRBD2 matches at 9 bases. With 5 bases clipped from V and 4 bases from J, the junction kept 21 bases outside the gene matches. Germline V CDR1 and CDR2: SGHNT, YENEEA. This CDR3 has 20 amino acids. CDR3 residues: CASSNQPDRFSGRLYNEQFF. CDR3 in DNA: TGTGCCAGCAGCAACCAACCGGACAGGTTTAGCGGGAGATTATACAATGAGCAGTTCTTC.

This sequence joins TRBV7-2 and TRBJ2-3, with 7 bases that match TRBD2. From germline, CDR1 is SGHTA and CDR2 FQGNSA. CDR3 length: 16 residues. J gave up 5 bases and V 0 bases, and 8 bases lay outside the gene matches. The CDR3 DNA sequence: TGTGCCAGCAGCTTAGCGGGAGGGCGCCTCATAGATACGCAGTATTTT. Amino acids: CASSLAGGRLIDTQYF. Variable domain in full (rest from reference TRBV7-2 and TRBJ2-3): GAGVSQSPSNKVTEKGKDVELRCDPISGHTALYWYRQSLGQGLEFLIYFQGNSAPDKSGLPSDRFSAERTGGSVSTLTIQRTQQEDSAVYLCASSLAGGRLIDTQYFGPGTRLTVL.

This clone was seen a single time. The rearrangement uses TRBV4-1 and TRBJ2-2; D unresolved. The CDR3 is 13 residues long. Per the germline V gene, CDR1 is MGHRA and CDR2 is YSYEKL. Trimming removed 4 bases from V and 6 bases from J, with 9 bases in between. CDR3 DNA sequence: TGCGCCAGCAGCCCCCCCTTAGCCGGGGAGCTGTTTTTT. As protein: CASSPPLAGELFF.

In its sample, this clone was seen a few times. This chain connects TRBV2 to TRBJ2-7; 7 bases are shared with TRBD2. Germline-derived CDR1 and CDR2 are SNHLY and FYNNEI. J lost 3 bases, V lost 6 bases, and 8 bases had no gene match. The length of the CDR3 is 14 residues. This CDR3 is CASSASGGGYEQYF. In DNA form, the CDR3 reads TGTGCCAGCAGCGCGAGTGGGGGGGGCTACGAGCAGTACTTC.

This CDR3 reads CASSIGGTAQETQYF. The CDR3 DNA reads TGTGCCAGTAGTATCGGAGGGACAGCTCAAGAGACCCAGTACTTC. The chain has TRBV19 and TRBJ2-5, with D tentatively TRBD1 (7 bases). The V end lost 3 bases, the J end lost 2 bases, and 13 bases lay between the germline ends. Germline CDR1 and CDR2: LNHDA and SQIVND (reference sequence). The CDR3 has 15 residues. Complete variable domain (other parts from reference TRBV19 and TRBJ2-5): DGGITQSPKYLFRKEGQNVTLSCEQNLNHDAMYWYRQDPGQGLRLIYYSQIVNDFQKGDIAEGYSVSREKKESFPLTVTSAQKNPTAFYLCASSIGGTAQETQYFGPGTRLLVL.

The gene calls are TRBV7-9 and TRBJ2-7; TRBD2 is a possible D gene (6 bases). Trimming left V 8 bases short and J 0 bases short, with 8 bases between. The V gene's germline CDR1 is SEHNR and CDR2 FQNEAQ (reference sequence). This CDR3 is built from 12 residues. The CDR3 reads CASGRRSYEQYF. As DNA, the CDR3 is TGTGCCAGCGGGAGGCGCTCCTACGAGCAGTACTTC.

The rearrangement uses TRBV28 and TRBJ2-2, with TRBD1 identical over 9 bases. After removal of 5 bases from V and 0 bases from J, the junction contained 13 bases not matched to a gene. Germline V gene lookup returns CDR1 MDHEN and CDR2 SYDVKM. This CDR3 spans 19 amino acids. CDR3 amino acids: CASSPGTGFPRSNTGELFF. CDR3 nucleotide sequence: TGTGCCAGCAGTCCCGGGACAGGGTTCCCGCGATCGAACACCGGGGAGCTGTTTTTT.

The J gene is TRBJ2-2, the V gene TRBV7-9; 7 positions agree with TRBD2. The germline V gene has CDR1 SEHNR and CDR2 FQNEAQ (reference sequence). V lost 5 bases, J lost 2 bases, and 8 bases stayed unmatched. The CDR3 spans 16 residues. CDR3 nucleotide sequence: TGTGCCAGCAGCCCAGGAGCGGGACTAAACACCGGGGAGCTGTTTTTT. Amino acids: CASSPGAGLNTGELFF.